The next 21 T cell receptor beta chains were all read from a single sample in a study of regulatory T cells in long-lasting Graves disease (dated by TCRdb to about 2021). The library was generated by multiplex PCR. The sequencer was an Illumina HiSeq 4000. TCR beta libraries were built with iRepertoire HTBI primers and Arm-PCR amplification of CDR3 regions. The public reads were run again by TCRdb, first through fastp at Q25 and then through MiXCR, and only productive beta chains were kept. Under each unique CDR3 protein, matching rows form one entry showing the most common genes and DNA. Counted in this sample were about 460,000 distinct CDR3 sequences; approximately 23% of them appeared once. The biggest ten clones account for around 13% of the sample. The time point label on this specimen signifies: persistent/refractory GD, antithyroid drugs over 5 years with positive TRAb. For both TCR sequencing and RNA sequencing, RNA was extracted from PBMCs in TRIzol.

The sample in question was peripheral blood mononuclear cells (PBMCs), obtained when the disease was refractory, from a patient treated with antithyroid drugs. These TCRs come from a female donor with Graves disease.

This clonotype was recorded at least ten times. This chain connects TRBV20-1 to TRBJ1-1; TRBD1 aligns across 7 bases. There are 13 residues in the CDR3. V was clipped by 5 bases and J by 5 bases; unmatched bases: 8. Germline CDR1 is DFQATT and CDR2 is SNEGSKA (reference sequence). The CDR3 region is CSAPQGRGTEAFF. The CDR3 DNA follows: TGCAGTGCTCCACAGGGGCGAGGGACTGAAGCTTTCTTT.

This clonotype occurred once. This chain joins TRBV7-2 and TRBJ2-1; 10 bases map to TRBD2. Germline V gene sequence: CDR1 SGHTA, CDR2 FQGNSA. The CDR3 length is 16 residues. V lost 5 bases, J lost 8 bases, and 12 bases stayed unmatched. CDR3 sequence: CASSHFGLAVGDEQFF. The CDR3 region has the DNA TGTGCCAGCAGCCACTTCGGACTAGCGGTTGGCGATGAGCAGTTCTTC. The full variable domain, its missing parts supplied by reference TRBV7-2 and TRBJ2-1, is GAGVSQSPSNKVTEKGKDVELRCDPISGHTALYWYRQSLGQGLEFLIYFQGNSAPDKSGLPSDRFSAERTGGSVSTLTIQRTQQEDSAVYLCASSHFGLAVGDEQFFGPGTRLTVL.

V and J are TRBV20-1 and TRBJ2-5; D could derive from TRBD1 or TRBD2 (5 bases each). Germline assignment: CDR1 DFQATT and CDR2 SNEGSKA (reference sequence). The CDR3 totals 11 residues. As DNA, the CDR3 is TGCAGCGCAGGGACCGGCGAGACCCAGTACTTC. Protein product: CSAGTGETQYF.

The chain joins TRBV3-1 to TRBJ1-2; TRBD1 matches 7 bases. V shed 1 base and J 6 bases; nucleotides not matched to a gene: 8. The germline CDR1 and CDR2 sequences are LGHDT and YNNKEL (reference sequence). The CDR3 covers 15 residues. The CDR3 nucleotides are TGTGCCAGCAGCCAAGGATTGGACAGGAGTCATGGCTACACCTTC. Amino acid sequence: CASSQGLDRSHGYTF.

This clonotype was counted between two and nine times. The chain links TRBV7-9 to TRBJ2-7; TRBD1 is a possible D gene (5 bases). Trimming removed 0 bases at V and 3 bases at J, with 6 bases between. The CDR3 loop spans 13 amino acids. Germline loops: CDR1 SEHNR, CDR2 FQNEAQ (reference sequence). CDR3 loop: CASSLATDYEQYF. The CDR3 coding sequence is TGTGCCAGCAGCTTAGCGACAGACTACGAGCAGTACTTC.

This clonotype was seen more than once but under ten times. The chain uses TRBV4-1 and TRBJ1-1; D is undetermined. The CDR3 covers 14 residues. The germline V and J ends were trimmed by 4 bases and 0 bases, with 9 bases remaining between them. Germline V CDR1 and CDR2: MGHRA, YSYEKL. The CDR3 spells CASSRTTLNTEAFF. The CDR3 nucleotides are TGCGCCAGCAGCCGTACAACCCTGAACACTGAAGCTTTCTTT.

This clonotype was seen a handful of times. The chain couples TRBV7-9 to TRBJ1-5; D gene ambiguous. V lost 5 bases and J lost 9, with 14 bases in between. The CDR3 is 13 amino acids. Germline V gives CDR1 SEHNR, CDR2 FQNEAQ (reference sequence). The CDR3 loop reads CASSDAGRRPQHF. CDR3 sequence (DNA): TGTGCCAGCAGCGACGCGGGGAGACGGCCCCAGCATTTT.

There are many counts of this clonotype. The chain links TRBV11-2 to TRBJ2-2; D is possibly TRBD1 (5 bases). The CDR3 totals 12 residues. Germline V gene lookup returns CDR1 SGHAT and CDR2 FQNNGV. Trimming stripped 6 bases from V and 6 bases from J, with 8 bases between. CDR3 nucleotides: TGTGCCAGCAGTGAAGGGGCCGGGGAGCTGTTTTTT. It specifies CASSEGAGELFF.

The V gene is TRBV7-9, the J gene TRBJ1-1; D gene ambiguous. The CDR3 is 16 amino acids. Trimming pared 8 bases from V and 4 bases from J, leaving 23 bases between. Germline CDR1 reads SEHNR; CDR2 reads FQNEAQ (reference sequence). Here the CDR3 DNA reads TGTGCCAGCCGACCGCCAGGCAAGGTTGGAGCCACTGAAGCTTTCTTT. Encoded protein: CASRPPGKVGATEAFF. Filled out from reference TRBV7-9 and TRBJ1-1, the complete variable domain reads DTGVSQNPRHKITKRGQNVTFRCDPISEHNRLYWYRQTLGQGPEFLTYFQNEAQLEKSRLLSDRFSAERPKGSFSTLEIQRTEQGDSAMYLCASRPPGKVGATEAFFGQGTRLTVV.

The sample holds many counts of this clonotype. The genes are TRBV6-9 and TRBJ1-1; possibly TRBD1 for D (5 bases). Trimming pared 4 bases from V and 8 bases from J, leaving 8 bases between. This CDR3 is built from 11 residues. Per the germline V gene, CDR1 is MNHGY and CDR2 is SVAAGI. In nucleotides, the CDR3 is TGTGCCAGCAGTTTAGGGGTAGAAGCTTTCTTT. It is translated as CASSLGVEAFF.

This chain joins TRBV3-1 and TRBJ2-7; D is possibly TRBD1 (6 bases). CDR1 is LGHDT and CDR2 is YNNKEL in the germline V gene (reference sequence). The CDR3 contains 14 residues. V was pared by 1 base and J by 2 bases, with 9 bases between. DNA for the CDR3: TGTGCCAGCAGCCAAGGGACAGAAGCCTACGAGCAGTACTTC. Protein: CASSQGTEAYEQYF.

In this sample, this clonotype turned up a few times. This chain joins TRBV3-2 and TRBJ2-7; the table names TRBD1, a call not compared with the DNA. TRBV3-2 is a recognized pseudogene. The CDR3 is 16 amino acids. The CDR3 DNA reads TGTGCCAGCAGCCCGTCCGGGGGGGCGAGCTCCTACGAGCAGTACTTC. Protein product: CASSPSGGASSYEQYF.

Details on this clonotype: Here the CDR3 omits its conserved ending phenylalanine or tryptophan, so a read error is the likely source. The chain combines TRBV11-2 with TRBJ2-5; D remains unclear. This CDR3 is built from 15 residues. Per germline, CDR1 SGHAT and CDR2 FQNNGV. The V end lost 4 bases, the J end lost 5 bases, and 17 bases lay between the germline ends. CDR3 bases: TGTGCCAGCAGCTACCGACGGGTCTTGTGGGAGACCCAGTACCTC. Amino acids: CASSYRRVLWETQYL.

This clonotype was seen ten or more times. V is TRBV7-2 and J is TRBJ1-5; TRBD1 aligns across 7 bases. Trimming cost V 5 bases and J 7 bases; bases outside gene matches: 8. The length of the CDR3 is 14 residues. Germline loops: CDR1 SGHTA, CDR2 FQGNSA. CDR3 in amino acids: CASSVQGMDQPQHF. The DNA of the CDR3 is TGTGCCAGCAGCGTACAGGGGATGGACCAGCCCCAGCATTTT. Variable domain in full (rest from reference TRBV7-2 and TRBJ1-5): GAGVSQSPSNKVTEKGKDVELRCDPISGHTALYWYRQSLGQGLEFLIYFQGNSAPDKSGLPSDRFSAERTGGSVSTLTIQRTQQEDSAVYLCASSVQGMDQPQHFGDGTRLSIL.

In nucleotides, the CDR3 is TGTGCCAGCAGTTTAATTTCGGGGGCCTCCTACGAGCAGTACTTC. Translation: CASSLISGASYEQYF. The chain recombines TRBV12-3 or TRBV12-4 with TRBJ2-7; either TRBD1 or TRBD2 may fit D (6 bases each). This CDR3 comprises 15 residues. Trimming took off 2 bases at V and 0 bases at J, with 11 bases between the two ends.

CDR3 in DNA: TGTGCCTGGAGTCGGCCGTCGGGGGGGACTGGGGCCAACGTCCTGACTTTC. Amino acid sequence: CAWSRPSGGTGANVLTF. V usage is TRBV30 and J usage is TRBJ2-6, with 8 bases identical to TRBD2. V lost 2 bases to trimming and J lost 2 bases; unmatched junction nucleotides: 8. This CDR3 has 17 amino acids. Per the germline V gene, CDR1 is GTSNPN and CDR2 is SVGIG (reference sequence).

Of note for this clonotype: A read error may be the cause here, since a much bigger clone is one base away. V gene TRBV25-1 combines with J gene TRBJ2-4; D unresolved. The CDR3 is 13 residues long. Germline V gene lookup returns CDR1 MGHDK and CDR2 SYGVNS. V was pared by 8 bases and J by 10 bases, with 18 bases between. The CDR3 sequence: CASRDWVGNIQYF. The CDR3 DNA is TGTGCCAGCCGAGACTGGGTAGGGAATATTCAGTACTTC.

This clonotype was recorded a few times. V gene TRBV6-1 combines with J gene TRBJ2-7, with D maybe TRBD2 (6 bases). Trimming removed 9 bases from V and 2 bases from J, with 11 bases in between. The CDR3 is 12 amino acids. The germline V gene has CDR1 MNHNS and CDR2 SASEGT. The CDR3 here is CASGGTPYEQYF. The CDR3 nucleotides read TGTGCCAGTGGAGGGACCCCCTACGAGCAGTACTTC.

This clonotype was recorded at least ten times. This CDR3 reads CASSPSAGGTSSNEQYF. In DNA, the CDR3 is TGTGCCAGCAGTCCTAGCGCGGGGGGGACTAGCTCAAACGAGCAGTACTTC. V is TRBV12-3 or TRBV12-4 and J is TRBJ2-7; 9 positions agree with TRBD2. With 5 bases clipped from V and 5 bases from J, the junction kept 16 bases outside the gene matches. This CDR3 contains 17 residues.

The rearrangement links TRBV30 to TRBJ1-2; D is ambiguous. The CDR3 contains 13 residues. Germline loops: CDR1 GTSNPN, CDR2 SVGIG (reference sequence). V was clipped by 2 bases and J by 6 bases, with 13 bases between them. CDR3 region: CAWSQGREDGYTF. In DNA, the CDR3 is TGTGCCTGGAGTCAAGGCCGGGAGGATGGCTACACCTTC.

This clonotype has more than one count but fewer than ten. This chain links TRBV5-1 with TRBJ1-1; D not certain. The CDR3 covers 14 residues. Germline CDR1 and CDR2: SGHRS and YFSETQ. The V end was cut by 0 bases, the J end by 3 bases, with 9 bases between. CDR3 in DNA: TGCGCCAGCAGCTTGGCCCGGACGGACACTGAAGCTTTCTTT. Amino acid sequence: CASSLARTDTEAFF.